Detailed here is one T cell receptor (beta chain). The antigen is unknown. TCRdb reanalysed the 5' RACE reads using MiXCR and keeps one entry per CDR3 protein. Of about 340,000 distinct CDR3 sequences detected, about 20% appear once; the ten largest clones hold 21%. The sample originates from a study of T-cell memory formation after mild COVID-19. Study at large: TCR clusters mostly belonged to single donors. Overall study findings and caveats: Day 15 to 85 contracting clones showed balanced CD4/CD8; later expanders leaned CD4+. That cross-reactive memory joined was suggested by some responding clones appearing in pre-infection memory.

The CDR3 loop spans 16 amino acids. The germline V gene encodes CDR1 SGHRS and CDR2 YFSETQ. V was pared by 0 bases and J by 8 bases, with 17 bases between. The sequence came from a man aged 18 to 29 who had mild COVID-19 (a few samples of this study predate the infection). Cell type and time point are not known. The sequencing sample was made of PBMCs or a T cell subset sorted from them (not recorded which). V and J are TRBV5-1 and TRBJ2-2, with D perhaps matching TRBD1 (6 bases). DNA for the CDR3: TGCGCCAGCAGCTTGGCCAAGGCAGGGGAACTAGGGGAGCTGTTTTTT. Protein sequence: CASSLAKAGELGELFF.